One sample yielded the 8 T cell receptor beta chains listed below, sequenced in a study of blood T cells in healthy people across ages. It was with a sample-barcoded 5' primer and a J-beta primer mix that a second PCR of roughly 7 to 12 cycles was run. MiXCR, run by TCRdb on the 5' RACE reads, gives a single entry per CDR3 protein. The sample shows 650,000 to 950,000 distinct CDR3 sequences, roughly 44% of them seen only once. Sequencing was performed on blood. Receptors were obtained from a man aged 55 to 70 in good health.

J is TRBJ2-3 and V is TRBV15, with 7 positions matching TRBD1. Germline V gives CDR1 LNHNV, CDR2 YYDKDF (reference sequence). This CDR3 region has 17 residues. V lost 2 bases to trimming and J lost 6 bases; unmatched junction nucleotides: 14. The CDR3 DNA is TGTGCCACCAGCAGAAAACCGGGACAGCTACTATGGGATACGCAGTATTTT. Translated, it gives CATSRKPGQLLWDTQYF.

This clonotype was observed a few times. The CDR3 loop is CASRGSAGLYNEQFF. The CDR3 nucleotides are TGCGCCAGCAGGGGGTCGGCGGGGCTCTACAATGAGCAGTTCTTC. V usage is TRBV5-1 and J usage is TRBJ2-1; tentatively, D is TRBD2 (6 bases). The CDR3 sequence is 15 residues long. Trimming took 5 bases from V and 3 from J, leaving 15 bases between them. The germline V gene encodes CDR1 SGHRS and CDR2 YFSETQ.

V usage is TRBV7-9 and J usage is TRBJ1-6, with 7 bases that match TRBD1. V lost 6 bases, J lost 6 bases, and 11 bases stayed unmatched. CDR1 is SEHNR and CDR2 is FQNEAQ in the germline V gene (reference sequence). The length of the CDR3 is 16 residues. The CDR3 here is CASRYGTESLNSPLHF. CDR3 in DNA: TGTGCCAGCAGATATGGGACAGAGTCCCTTAATTCACCCCTCCACTTT.

As regards this clonotype: Its ends do not fully match the called genes, so a read error is possible. The chain carries TRBV27 and TRBJ2-5; 10 bases fit TRBD2. Matching the DNA end better, TRBJ2-7 makes the J call doubtful. The CDR3 totals 15 residues. In germline, CDR1 is MNHEY, CDR2 SMNVEV (reference sequence). The CDR3 DNA sequence: TGTACCAGCAGTCCGAGTAGCGGGGGGTCTTACGAGCAGTACTTC. This translates into CTSSPSSGGSYEQYF.

The rearrangement uses TRBV7-2 and TRBJ2-1; 9 bases match TRBD2. With V trimmed by 1 base and J by 6 bases, 7 bases remained unmatched. The CDR3 has 16 residues. Germline V gene sequence: CDR1 SGHTA, CDR2 FQGNSA. CDR3 in amino acids: CASSLGGGGAGNEQFF. Written as DNA, the CDR3 is TGTGCCAGCAGCTTAGGGGGCGGGGGGGCTGGCAATGAGCAGTTCTTC. Full variable domain (missing parts from reference TRBV7-2 and TRBJ2-1): GAGVSQSPSNKVTEKGKDVELRCDPISGHTALYWYRQSLGQGLEFLIYFQGNSAPDKSGLPSDRFSAERTGGSVSTLTIQRTQQEDSAVYLCASSLGGGGAGNEQFFGPGTRLTVL.

This clonotype came up a few times. The rearrangement links TRBV7-8 to TRBJ2-6; D gene uncertain. V lost 5 bases to trimming and J lost 0 bases, with 14 bases between them. The CDR3 loop spans 17 amino acids. Germline assignment: CDR1 SGHVS and CDR2 FQNEAQ. CDR3 residues: CASSPRPSLSGANVLTF. Written as DNA, the CDR3 is TGTGCCAGCAGCCCCAGGCCCTCCCTCTCTGGGGCCAACGTCCTGACTTTC.

The rearrangement joins TRBV6-2 or TRBV6-3 to TRBJ2-5; D not certain. The germline CDR1 and CDR2 sequences are MNHEY and SVGEGT. The CDR3 runs 14 residues. The V end lost 5 bases, the J end lost 2 bases, and 12 bases lay between the germline ends. CDR3 nucleotides: TGTGCCAGCAGTGTCCGCTTCTTACAAGAGACCCAGTACTTC. Its translation: CASSVRFLQETQYF.

The chain is built from TRBV27 and TRBJ1-5, with TRBD1 identical over 8 bases. The length of the CDR3 is 16 residues. Trimming took 4 bases from V and 5 from J; bases not matched to a gene: 10. The germline CDR1 and CDR2 sequences are MNHEY and SMNVEV (reference sequence). CDR3 amino acids: CASSSQDRVGYQPQHF. CDR3 coding DNA: TGTGCCAGCAGTTCGCAGGACAGGGTAGGGTATCAGCCCCAGCATTTT.